This TCR beta chain was sequenced for a study of OX40 agonist ivuxolimab in advanced cancers. About the study: Patients were treated with intravenous ivuxolimab, dosed at 0.01 to 10 mg/kg and infused every 2 weeks. Previous treatment with anti-PD-1, anti-PD-L1 or anti-CTLA-4 therapy was allowed; roughly 40% had received some.

TCRdb's table, derived via immunoSEQ multiplex PCR, lists solely in-frame clones and lacks some. The sample has about 75,000 clones, approximately 86% seen once. Systemic immunosuppression or a history of autoimmune disease excluded patients. There are a few counts of this clone. The V and J ends lost 4 bases and 4 bases, in that order; junction bases with no gene match: 7. This CDR3 comprises 14 residues. The germline CDR1 and CDR2 sequences are SGHRS and YFSETQ. The chain links TRBV5-1 to TRBJ2-7, with 8 bases matching TRBD1. The sequence was obtained from an adult with an advanced solid tumor such as melanoma, head and neck, liver or kidney cancer. Sequenced material: CD4+ or CD8+ T cells sorted from blood, taken in a trial of the OX40 agonist ivuxolimab. The CDR3 is CASSPDRVGYEQYF. The CDR3 DNA reads as TGCGCCAGCAGCCCGGACAGGGTGGGATACGAGCAGTACTTC. Variable domain in full (rest from reference TRBV5-1 and TRBJ2-7): KAGVTQTPRYLIKTRGQQVTLSCSPISGHRSVSWYQQTPGQGLQFLFEYFSETQRNKGNFPGRFSGRQFSNSRSEMNVSTLELGDSALYLCASSPDRVGYEQYFGPGTRLTVT.